This TCR beta chain comes out of a study of blood T cell repertoires in COVID-19 (dated by TCRdb to about 2020). As for the study more broadly: Samples covering the acute and convalescent phases of COVID-19 were provided by collaborators in the United States, Italy and Spain. The dataset comprised deeply sampled blood TCRbeta repertoires from subjects exposed to, actively infected with, or recovered from COVID-19. A de-identified subject ID, COVID-19 status, age in years and sex were almost always included in the sample metadata. The repertoires were released in a freely available public database meant as a resource for research on the immune response to SARS-CoV-2. HLA class I and class II types, where available, came from metadata supplied by the sample provider rather than from assay-based typing. The material from the prospective study consisted of cDNA or gDNA derived from T cells, B-cell-depleted T cells, or PBMCs. The samples were drawn from two sources: the first 160 participants of the ongoing ImmuneRACE study, and 950 to 1,500 subjects contributed by 6 global collaborators.

With respect to this clone: Its antigen remains undetermined. Base quality data are lacking; no much larger clone is found one base away.

According to the germline V gene, CDR1 reads KGHSH and CDR2 reads LQKENI. The germline ends are 5 bases apart after V is trimmed by 2 bases and J by 1 base. Counted from cysteine to phenylalanine, this CDR3 has 13 amino acids. CDR3 DNA is the only sequence kept; it has 39 bases, read in frame from the first base. Collaborating institutions collected whole blood in K2EDTA tubes following their own protocols. For TCRbeta analysis, collaborators shipped samples as frozen whole blood, isolated PBMCs, or DNA extracted from either of those sample types. Results the study describes overall, beyond this receptor: Clinical and demographic metadata were provided uncurated, with the amount varying by source and participant.

TCRbeta CDR3 regions were amplified from genomic DNA by means of the immunoSEQ Assay, a bias-controlled multiplex PCR. The authors' analysis ran thus. The number of nucleated cells in each sample was estimated from the amplification of reference gene primers within the assay. Sequence reads were collapsed and filtered to measure the absolute abundance of every unique TCRbeta CDR3 rearrangement. Productive Simpson clonality was computed per sample as the square root of Simpson's diversity index over productive rearrangements. In TCRdb, the immuneACCESS table is reduced to in-frame sequences with V and J assigned. These tables do not hold every clone; where another copy was compared, an unresolved V gene accounts for under half, and the others remain unexplained. V, J and clone size are those of that table, while D and trimming were read from the DNA. The sample table shows fewer than 200,000 clones, and around 72% are seen once. The ten largest clones add up to less than 3% of the sample.

The sequence is built from TRBV18 and TRBJ2-5; there is no confident call for the D gene. Sequenced sample: peripheral blood. The receptor's source is a woman older than 75 with acute or convalescent COVID-19. CDR3 sequence: CASSPNGQETQYF. The DNA sequence is as follows: TGTGCCAGCTCACCAAACGGCCAAGAGACCCAGTACTTC.